Described below is a single TCR beta chain sequence and its context. The antigen is undetermined. This sample was included in a study of monozygotic twins with inflammatory bowel disease. Blood was collected, roughly 2.5 ml per donor. General study points: IBD patients displayed reduced TCRbeta diversity (inverse Simpson) when set against healthy co-twins. The sharing of clonotypes with others was lower in IBD patients than in healthy twins, especially with disease activity.

This CDR3 is 16 amino acids long. Addition of UMIs with a 6-nucleotide sample barcode was achieved by template switching. TCRdb reanalyzed the 5' RACE reads, giving one entry per CDR3 protein sequence and no DNA. The table lists some 210,000 distinct CDR3 sequences, with 1.5% to 2% in the top ten. This clonotype originated in a human donor with ulcerative colitis or Crohn's disease, or a healthy co-twin of an affected twin (not recorded which). Sequencing used blood. V is TRBV12-3 or TRBV12-4 and J is TRBJ2-5; TCRdb's D call of TRBD1 is untestable without DNA. The chain's CDR3 is CASSSATSPDEETQYF.